Each of the 14 T cell receptor beta chains below was sequenced from the same sample in a study of CD8+ T cells in alopecia areata. Investigators isolated RNA and reverse transcribed it into cDNA to act as the sequencing template. Produced via immunoSEQ multiplex PCR; TCRdb's table is partial and in-frame only. The sample lists some 130,000 clones, approximately 53% seen once, with less than 5.5% in the top ten. The material sequenced was CD4+ T cells sorted from blood, taken at week 0. The receptors come from a human donor with alopecia areata.

V and J are TRBV5-4 and TRBJ2-7; TRBD1 is a possible D gene (6 bases). Trimming cost V 4 bases and J 4 bases, with 15 bases left between them. CDR3 length equals 14 residues. CDR1 SGHNT and CDR2 YYREEE come from the germline V gene (reference sequence). The CDR3 DNA reads TGTGCCAGCAGCAAAGGGGCAGGGGATTACGAGCAGTACTTC. As protein: CASSKGAGDYEQYF.

The chain combines TRBV5-1 with TRBJ2-3; 10 bases are a match to TRBD2. The CDR3 runs 17 residues. Trimming cost V 0 bases and J 2 bases; bases outside gene matches: 6. The V gene's germline CDR1 is SGHRS and CDR2 YFSETQ. The CDR3 DNA is TGCGCCAGCAGCTTGGGGCCTCTAGCGGGGGACACAGATACGCAGTATTTT. Translating it yields CASSLGPLAGDTDTQYF.

The chain employs TRBV4-3 and TRBJ2-1, with TRBD1 matching over 8 bases. V shed 0 bases and J 7 bases; nucleotides not matched to a gene: 5. Germline V gene sequence: CDR1 LGHNA, CDR2 YSLEER. CDR3 size: 15 residues. CDR3 in amino acids: CASSQEGDRLNEQFF. In DNA form, the CDR3 reads TGCGCCAGCAGCCAAGAAGGGGACAGGCTTAATGAGCAGTTCTTC.

This clone showed up many times. The chain recombines TRBV2 with TRBJ1-3; weak D call: TRBD1 (6 bases). In germline, CDR1 is SNHLY, CDR2 FYNNEI. V was cut by 5 bases and J by 4 bases, with 21 bases left in between. The CDR3 is 17 amino acids. As DNA, the CDR3 is TGTGCCAGCAGTTTTGCCCCAGGGGAAAGCTGGGGAAACACCATATATTTT. Its translation: CASSFAPGESWGNTIYF. Complete variable domain (other parts from reference TRBV2 and TRBJ1-3): EPEVTQTPSHQVTQMGQEVILRCVPISNHLYFYWYRQILGQKVEFLVSFYNNEISEKSEIFDDQFSVERPDGSNFTLKIRSTKLEDSAMYFCASSFAPGESWGNTIYFGEGSWLTVV.

This clone was detected a few times. This sequence joins TRBV9 and TRBJ1-1; D uncertain. Trimming removed 4 bases from V and 4 bases from J, with 20 bases in between. CDR3 length: 16 residues. Per germline, CDR1 SGDLS and CDR2 YYNGEE. For the CDR3, the DNA is TGTGCCAGCAGCCCCTCTTACGGTCGATCGGGCACTGAAGCTTTCTTT. Encoded protein: CASSPSYGRSGTEAFF.

There are a few counts of this clone. The chain combines TRBV6-6 with TRBJ2-4; 10 positions agree with TRBD1. There are 15 residues in the CDR3. V shed 2 bases, J shed 7 bases, and the junction held 5 bases outside the gene matches. In germline, CDR1 is MNHNY, CDR2 SVGAGI (reference sequence). The CDR3 DNA reads as TGTGCCAGCAGTTACGCGACAGGGGGCGTGAACATTCAGTACTTC. It codes for CASSYATGGVNIQYF.

V gene TRBV5-1 combines with J gene TRBJ2-7, with D hard to call. CDR1 is SGHRS and CDR2 is YFSETQ in the germline V gene. This CDR3 is built from 15 residues. The V end was cut by 1 base, the J end by 12 bases, with 23 bases between. The CDR3 spells CASSLLLGDLRGGYF. In DNA, the CDR3 is TGCGCCAGCAGCTTGCTGCTCGGAGATCTACGAGGCGGGTACTTC.

The rearrangement links TRBV11-3 to TRBJ1-1; D might be TRBD1 (5 bases). V lost 5 bases and J lost 6, with 10 bases in between. The CDR3 has 12 amino acids. CDR1 SGHNT and CDR2 YENEEA come from the germline V gene. CDR3 amino acids: CASSQTGAEAFF. CDR3 nucleotide sequence: TGTGCCAGCAGCCAAACAGGCGCTGAAGCTTTCTTT.

The CDR3 loop is CASSPGTGGSYEQYF. Here the CDR3 DNA reads TGCGCCAGCAGCCCCGGGACAGGGGGCTCCTACGAGCAGTACTTC. This chain joins TRBV5-1 and TRBJ2-7, with 11 positions matching TRBD1. CDR1 is SGHRS and CDR2 is YFSETQ in the germline V gene. The CDR3 has 15 residues. The ends lost 4 bases at V and 0 bases at J; junction bases unmatched: 3.

This chain uses TRBV5-1 with TRBJ2-1; 11 bases are a match to TRBD1. In germline, CDR1 is SGHRS, CDR2 YFSETQ. The CDR3 spans 14 residues. V shed 4 bases and J 6 bases; nucleotides not matched to a gene: 3. Here the CDR3 reads CASSKDRGPNEQFF. The CDR3 DNA reads TGCGCCAGCAGCAAGGACAGGGGGCCCAATGAGCAGTTCTTC.

J is TRBJ1-5 and V is TRBV4-3; unclear D gene. V was cut by 3 bases and J by 0 bases, with 3 bases left in between. Per the germline V gene, CDR1 is LGHNA and CDR2 is YSLEER. The CDR3 is 13 amino acids. CDR3: CASSQSSNQPQHF. CDR3 DNA: TGCGCCAGCAGCCAGTCTAGCAATCAGCCCCAGCATTTT.

This clone was recorded a few times. The rearrangement uses TRBV29-1 and TRBJ2-2; possible D gene TRBD1, 5 bases. This CDR3 has 13 amino acids. V was shortened by 6 bases and J by 7 bases, with 15 bases between the two germline ends. Germline-derived CDR1 and CDR2 are SQVTM and ANQGSEA. The CDR3 reads CSVTRGSGGELFF. The CDR3 region has the DNA TGCAGCGTGACAAGGGGTTCGGGCGGGGAGCTGTTTTTT.

This clone has only a few counts. This chain uses TRBV10-3 with TRBJ2-3; 8 nucleotides agree with TRBD1. The V and J ends lost 3 bases and 0 bases, in that order; junction bases with no gene match: 5. This CDR3 has 16 residues. Germline lookup yields CDR1 ENHRY and CDR2 SYGVKD. The CDR3 spells CAISDSGGPSTDTQYF. CDR3 in DNA: TGTGCCATCAGTGATTCAGGGGGCCCGAGCACAGATACGCAGTATTTT.

The sample holds one count of this clone. V is TRBV12-5 and J is TRBJ1-2; D might be TRBD1 (6 bases). With 1 base removed from V and 3 bases from J, the gap between germline ends came to 6 bases. In germline, CDR1 is LGHNT, CDR2 FRNRAP. The CDR3 spans 13 residues. CDR3 in amino acids: CASGLDRDYGYTF. In nucleotides, the CDR3 is TGTGCTAGTGGTTTGGACAGGGACTATGGCTACACCTTC. The entire variable domain, with the rest obtained from reference TRBV12-5 and TRBJ1-2, is as follows: DARVTQTPRHKVTEMGQEVTMRCQPILGHNTVFWYRQTMMQGLELLAYFRNRAPLDDSGMPKDRFSAEMPDATLATLKIQPSEPRDSAVYFCASGLDRDYGYTFGSGTRLTVV.